These 20 T cell receptor beta chains share one sample of origin, sequenced in a study of blood T cell repertoires in COVID-19. The protocol was immunoSEQ multiplex PCR, while the TCRdb copy is restricted to in-frame clones and leaves out a portion. The repertoire holds a few hundred thousand clones, approximately 85% seen once, with around 2.2% in the top ten. Sequenced material: PBMCs or T cells enriched from blood (not recorded which). Every receptor here comes from a man younger than 45 who had recovered from COVID-19.

The chain links TRBV12-2 to TRBJ2-4; no DNA check was done on the table's D call, TRBD2. TRBV12-2 is a listed pseudogene. The CDR3 contains 17 residues. The CDR3 spells CASRLATRGCAKNIQYF. The DNA of the CDR3 is TGTGCAAGTCGCTTAGCCACCCGGGGGTGCGCCAAAAACATTCAGTACTTC.

The rearrangement links TRBV9 to TRBJ1-2; possibly TRBD1 for D (6 bases). There are 14 residues in the CDR3. V dropped 0 bases and J dropped 6 bases, with 12 bases sitting between them. From germline, CDR1 is SGDLS and CDR2 YYNGEE. The CDR3 sequence is CASSVADRSDGYTF. In DNA, the CDR3 is TGTGCCAGCAGCGTAGCTGACAGGTCGGATGGCTACACCTTC.

CDR3 loop: CASSPGQGYEQYF. CDR3 nucleotide sequence: TGTGCCAGCAGCCCGGGACAGGGCTACGAGCAGTACTTC. The chain carries TRBV7-9 and TRBJ2-7; 9 bases align to TRBD1. The CDR3 is made up of 13 amino acids. V dropped 5 bases and J dropped 3; count of bases not matched to a gene: 2. Germline CDR1 SEHNR, CDR2 FQNEAQ (reference sequence).

The chain uses TRBV18 and TRBJ2-2; D not certain. CDR1 and CDR2 (germline): KGHSH, LQKENI. V lost 0 bases, J lost 6 bases, and 5 bases lay in between. The CDR3 has 13 residues. The CDR3 coding sequence is TGTGCCAGCTCACCACCTCTTCCCGGGGAGCTGTTTTTT. Translation gives CASSPPLPGELFF.

This sequence joins TRBV11-1 and TRBJ1-2; D uncertain. V was pared by 1 base and J by 8 bases, with 20 bases between. Germline CDR1 reads SGHAT; CDR2 reads FQDESV (reference sequence). There are 16 residues in the CDR3. CDR3 protein: CASSLEGGTLFGGYTF. Written as DNA, the CDR3 is TGTGCCAGCAGCTTAGAAGGCGGCACCCTTTTCGGAGGCTACACCTTC.

The chain recombines TRBV11-2 with TRBJ2-1; D might be TRBD1 (5 bases). CDR1 is SGHAT and CDR2 is FQNNGV in the germline V gene. V was cut by 5 bases and J by 5 bases, with 10 bases left in between. The CDR3 length is 13 residues. The CDR3 DNA reads TGTGCCAGCAGCCACTTAGGGGACAATGAGCAGTTCTTC. This translates into CASSHLGDNEQFF.

CDR3 region: CASSVGAGGYQPQHF. Here the CDR3 DNA reads TGTGCCAGCAGCGTAGGGGCAGGGGGCTATCAGCCCCAGCATTTT. V and J are TRBV9 and TRBJ1-5; 8 bases map to TRBD1. Per germline, CDR1 SGDLS and CDR2 YYNGEE. CDR3 length equals 15 residues. V lost 0 bases, J lost 5 bases, and 4 bases stayed unmatched. The full variable domain, its missing parts supplied by reference TRBV9 and TRBJ1-5, is DSGVTQTPKHLITATGQRVTLRCSPRSGDLSVYWYQQSLDQGLQFLIQYYNGEERAKGNILERFSAQQFPDLHSELNLSSLELGDSALYFCASSVGAGGYQPQHFGDGTRLSIL.

The J gene is TRBJ1-5, the V gene TRBV4-2; D possibly corresponds to TRBD1 (5 bases). CDR1 is LGHNA and CDR2 is YNFKEQ in the germline V gene. The CDR3 has 16 amino acids. V lost 2 bases to trimming and J lost 2 bases, with 13 bases between them. The CDR3 DNA follows: TGTGCCAGCAGCCAACCCGACACGGGGGGCAATCAGCCCCAGCATTTT. This sequence encodes CASSQPDTGGNQPQHF.

V gene TRBV6-6 combines with J gene TRBJ1-2; D possibly corresponds to TRBD1 (6 bases). The CDR3 is 17 residues long. Trimming left V 6 bases short and J 4 bases short, with 24 bases between. The V gene's germline CDR1 is MNHNY and CDR2 SVGAGI (reference sequence). The CDR3 reads CASSRTGSDRSLYGYTF. In DNA form, the CDR3 reads TGTGCCAGCAGCCGAACAGGGTCTGATCGTTCACTCTATGGCTACACCTTC.

This chain connects TRBV9 to TRBJ1-1; D perhaps matches TRBD1 (5 bases). In germline, CDR1 is SGDLS, CDR2 YYNGEE. The germline V and J ends were trimmed by 4 bases and 4 bases, with 11 bases remaining between them. The CDR3 loop spans 13 amino acids. CDR3 in DNA: TGTGCCAGCAGCTCGGGGGTAGGCACTGAAGCTTTCTTT. Its protein product is CASSSGVGTEAFF.

The CDR3 loop is CASSLAGGTPLHF. CDR3 coding DNA: TGTGCCAGCAGTTTGGCGGGGGGGACACCCCTCCACTTT. The gene calls are TRBV12-3 or TRBV12-4 and TRBJ1-6; D perhaps matches TRBD1 (5 bases). CDR3 length equals 13 residues. V was cut by 3 bases and J by 11 bases, with 11 bases left in between.

This clone was detected a few times. The junction does not match germline at one end; this may be a read error. The rearrangement uses TRBV2 and TRBJ2-7; TRBD2 is a possible D gene (5 bases). Germline lookup yields CDR1 SNHLY and CDR2 FYNNEI. The CDR3 is 10 residues long. The CDR3 DNA follows: TGTGCCAGCAGTGAACGGGAAGGGAACTTC. It yields the protein CASSEREGNF.

V usage is TRBV2 and J usage is TRBJ2-3, with 10 bases matching TRBD1. V lost 9 bases to trimming and J lost 0 bases; unmatched junction nucleotides: 9. The CDR3 runs 16 residues. Germline CDR1 and CDR2: SNHLY and FYNNEI. This CDR3 reads CASKTGTGASTDTQYF. The CDR3 DNA follows: TGTGCCAGTAAAACCGGGACAGGGGCCAGCACAGATACGCAGTATTTT.

This chain links TRBV6-5 with TRBJ1-3; D is possibly TRBD1 (6 bases). The CDR3 is 14 residues long. V was trimmed by 11 bases and J by 0 bases, leaving 14 bases between them. Per germline, CDR1 MNHEY and CDR2 SVGAGI. DNA of the CDR3: TGTGCCGGACGACAGGCCAGCTCTGGAAACACCATATATTTT. Amino acids: CAGRQASSGNTIYF.

The J gene is TRBJ2-7, the V gene TRBV4-2; 9 nucleotides agree with TRBD1. J gave up 4 bases and V 0 bases, and 1 base lay outside the gene matches. This CDR3 is 14 amino acids long. In germline, CDR1 is LGHNA, CDR2 YNFKEQ. CDR3 sequence (DNA): TGTGCCAGCAGCCAAGATGGACAGGGGTACGAGCAGTACTTC. It codes for CASSQDGQGYEQYF.

The chain uses TRBV13 and TRBJ2-2, with D perhaps matching TRBD1 (6 bases). The germline V and J ends were trimmed by 3 bases and 0 bases, with 8 bases remaining between them. From germline, CDR1 is PRHDT and CDR2 FYEKMQ (reference sequence). The CDR3 loop spans 15 amino acids. CDR3 sequence: CASSFGGPNTGELFF. The CDR3 DNA reads TGTGCCAGCAGCTTTGGGGGCCCGAACACCGGGGAGCTGTTTTTT.

The genes are TRBV7-9 and TRBJ2-5; 7 bases align to TRBD2. Germline CDR1 SEHNR, CDR2 FQNEAQ (reference sequence). The CDR3 totals 17 residues. V gave up 5 bases and J gave up 1 base; unmatched junction bases: 13. The CDR3 reads CASSRRVRGESQETQYF. In DNA, the CDR3 is TGTGCCAGCAGCCGCCGGGTCCGGGGGGAGAGCCAAGAGACCCAGTACTTC.

V and J are TRBV19 and TRBJ1-4, with TRBD1 matching 7 bases. With V trimmed by 7 bases and J by 8 bases, 13 bases remained unmatched. The CDR3 extends over 15 amino acids. Germline CDR1 is LNHDA and CDR2 is SQIVND (reference sequence). The CDR3 region has the DNA TGTGCCAGTAAAGTCCAAGGGGGCGCCGGGGAAAAACTGTTTTTT. Protein: CASKVQGGAGEKLFF.

This clone was counted between two and nine times. The chain uses TRBV2 and TRBJ2-7, with 7 bases matching TRBD1. Germline V gene lookup returns CDR1 SNHLY and CDR2 FYNNEI. The ends lost 10 bases at V and 0 bases at J; junction bases unmatched: 6. The CDR3 contains 13 residues. The CDR3 DNA is TGTGCCATTGACAGGGAAGACTCCTACGAGCAGTACTTC. This encodes CAIDREDSYEQYF.

The CDR3 region is CASSPGGRRTFNTGELFF. CDR3 DNA sequence: TGTGCCAGTAGTCCCGGGGGACGGAGGACCTTTAACACCGGGGAGCTGTTTTTT. The genes are TRBV19 and TRBJ2-2; possible D gene TRBD2, 6 bases. Trimming took 5 bases from V and 2 from J, leaving 21 bases between them. The CDR3 runs to 18 residues. Germline CDR1 is LNHDA and CDR2 is SQIVND (reference sequence).